This section outlines one T cell receptor (beta chain) sequence together with its context. Its matching antigen is unknown. The sample is drawn from a study of T cells in localized non-small cell lung cancer. Study-wide results and limits: A raised T cell density in blood coincided with lengthier overall survival. Adjacent uninvolved lung had the highest clonality, suggesting focused antigen responses. Among the top 100 tumor clones, a median about 58 appeared in adjacent lung.

The method was immunoSEQ multiplex PCR; TCRdb's version includes in-frame clones alone and lacks a portion of them. The data contain 6,000 or so clones, about 15% of them singletons. The adjacent lung that was sampled lay at least 2 cm from the tumor margin and showed no atypia. Per the germline V gene, CDR1 is WSHSY and CDR2 is SAAADI. This CDR3 is built from 14 residues. The V and J ends lost 6 bases and 4 bases, in that order; junction bases with no gene match: 5. The sequencing used normal lung tissue next to the tumor, collected before any cancer treatment. V is TRBV10-2 and J is TRBJ2-3, with 9 bases identical to TRBD1. This TCR was sampled from a male donor at least 60 years old with stage II squamous cell lung carcinoma. This CDR3 reads CASSLTGGADTQYF. Here the CDR3 DNA reads TGCGCCAGCAGCCTGACAGGGGGAGCAGATACGCAGTATTTT.